This paragraph reports one TCR beta chain. Its specificity is unknown. This sample was taken from a study of identical twins. TCRdb re-called the 5' RACE reads through MiXCR, storing one row per CDR3 protein. In the table there are 700,000 or so distinct CDR3 sequences, approximately 22% of which are singletons. Notes on the study in general: Without tracking the same donors, conclusions rested on cross-sectional statistical analysis.

A further study also used this sample, focusing on T cells expressing NK-cell markers. That paper states: It was sorted CD3+CD56-NKG2C+, CD3+CD56+NKG2C- and CD3+CD56+NKG2C+ T cells that provided the TCR beta repertoires.

This TCR was sampled from a young woman in good health. The sequenced material came from PBMCs.

CDR3 DNA: TGCAGTGCTCAGAAAACCTTGACTAGCGGGAAGACCTACAATGAGCAGTTCTTC. Its protein is CSAQKTLTSGKTYNEQFF. The chain joins TRBV20-1 to TRBJ2-1; 11 bases map to TRBD2. The germline V gene encodes CDR1 DFQATT and CDR2 SNEGSKA (reference sequence). Trimming took 5 bases from V and 2 from J; bases not matched to a gene: 14. This CDR3 spans 18 amino acids.